Listed below are T cell receptor beta chains from one sample, sequenced in a study of cytomegalovirus exposure and HLA in healthy donors. Some clones are missing from TCRdb's copy, which holds only in-frame ones; the method was immunoSEQ multiplex PCR. In the table there are around 230,000 clones, over 75% of which are singletons. The sequencing input was PBMCs. The receptors stem from a male donor in good health and CMV-seronegative. Both conserved end residues are part of each CDR3. Fields, in order: J gene, D gene, V gene, clone size, CDR3 length, CDR3 DNA, CDR3 protein. D genes are given only for firm matches. Size is omitted from some rows. Given values are once, few, many or a class for expanded clones.

TRBJ1-5	.	TRBV10-3	.	14	TGTGCCACGGTGGGGGAGGGGAGCAATCAGCCCCAGCATTTT	CATVGEGSNQPQHF
TRBJ1-3	TRBD1	TRBV30	.	15	TGTGCCTGGACCCAACCCGACAGGGCTGGAAACACCATATATTTT	CAWTQPDRAGNTIYF
TRBJ2-7	.	TRBV13	.	16	TGTGCCAGCAGCTTAGGCCGGGGCGGGACGACCTACGAGCAGTACTTC	CASSLGRGGTTYEQYF
TRBJ2-3	TRBD1	TRBV28	.	15	TGTGCCAGCAGTAGGGGACAGGGTGGCACAGATACGCAGTATTTT	CASSRGQGGTDTQYF
TRBJ2-7	.	TRBV7-9	.	14	TGTGCCAGCAGCTTATACAGGCCACCTTACGAGCAGTACTTC	CASSLYRPPYEQYF
TRBJ1-2	TRBD1	TRBV7-9	.	18	TGTGCCAGCAGCTTACGCCGGGACAGGGGGTTTTACGGCTATGGCTACACCTTC	CASSLRRDRGFYGYGYTF
TRBJ1-6	.	TRBV4-3	.	17	TGCGCCAGCAGCCAAGACCCTCCCGGTGACAGGAATTCACCCCTCCACTTT	CASSQDPPGDRNSPLHF
TRBJ2-5	TRBD2	TRBV19	few	15	TGTGCCAGTAGTAAGACTAGCGGGGGGCAAGAGACCCAGTACTTC	CASSKTSGGQETQYF
TRBJ1-4	TRBD1	TRBV4-2	.	16	TGTGCCAGCAGCCCGGCTGTAGCAGGGGGGACTGAAAAACTGTTTTTT	CASSPAVAGGTEKLFF
TRBJ2-2	.	TRBV2	.	16	TGTGCCAGCAGTGCCCGGGGACTCATGAACACCGGGGAGCTGTTTTTT	CASSARGLMNTGELFF